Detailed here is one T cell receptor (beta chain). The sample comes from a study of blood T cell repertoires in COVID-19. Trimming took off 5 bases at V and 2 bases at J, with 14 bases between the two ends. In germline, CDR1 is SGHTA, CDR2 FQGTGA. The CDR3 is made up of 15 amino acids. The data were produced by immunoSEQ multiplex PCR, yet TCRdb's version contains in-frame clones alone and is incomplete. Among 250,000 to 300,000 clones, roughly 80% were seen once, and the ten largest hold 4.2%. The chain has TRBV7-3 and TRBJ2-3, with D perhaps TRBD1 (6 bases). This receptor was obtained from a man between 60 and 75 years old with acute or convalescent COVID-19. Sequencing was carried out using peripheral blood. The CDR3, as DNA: TGTGCCAGCAGCCCGACAGGTAGACCCACAGATACGCAGTATTTT. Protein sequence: CASSPTGRPTDTQYF.